The 28 T cell receptor beta chains in this list originate from one sample, sequenced in a study of shared clonotypes between healthy human individuals. Assay: immunoSEQ multiplex PCR; the TCRdb copy retains only in-frame clones and omits some. The profile shows around 2.1 million clones, nearly 97% of them singletons. The sequencing input was naive CD4+ T cells sorted from blood. The subset was: CD45RA+ positively selected. Source of these receptors: a man aged 18 to 30 in good health.

This rearrangement joins TRBV5-5 to TRBJ1-2; weak D call: TRBD1 (5 bases). The CDR3 totals 15 residues. Between the trimmed V and J ends, which lost 3 bases and 3 bases, there was a span of 15 bases. Germline V gene data show CDR1 as SGHKS and CDR2 as YYEKEE (reference sequence). The CDR3 DNA reads TGTGCCAGCAGCTATTCAGCAGACAGTCACTATGGCTACACCTTC. Translation: CASSYSADSHYGYTF. The full variable domain, its missing parts supplied by reference TRBV5-5 and TRBJ1-2, is DAGVTQSPTHLIKTRGQQVTLRCSPISGHKSVSWYQQVLGQGPQFIFQYYEKEERGRGNFPDRFSARQFPNYSSELNVNALLLGDSALYLCASSYSADSHYGYTFGSGTRLTVV.

The V gene is TRBV21-1, the J gene TRBJ2-3; no check of the table's D call, TRBD2, against the DNA was made. TRBV21-1 is a pseudogene. This CDR3 has 17 amino acids. The CDR3 spells CASSKSGRASRTDTQYF. The CDR3 nucleotides are TGTGCCAGCAGCAAAAGCGGGAGGGCCAGTCGAACAGATACGCAGTATTTT.

V and J are TRBV27 and TRBJ2-7, with a weak D call TRBD2 (7 bases). Germline V gene lookup returns CDR1 MNHEY and CDR2 SMNVEV (reference sequence). The CDR3 has 16 residues. V was cut by 5 bases and J by 6 bases, with 23 bases left in between. CDR3 loop: CASSRTEVAGALEQYF. CDR3 DNA sequence: TGTGCCAGCAGTCGGACAGAGGTGGCGGGGGCCCTCGAGCAGTACTTC.

V gene TRBV28 combines with J gene TRBJ1-3; D perhaps matches TRBD1 (6 bases). The ends were cut back, 2 bases at V and 0 bases at J, with 11 bases in the middle. This CDR3 is 16 amino acids long. CDR1 and CDR2 (germline): MDHEN, SYDVKM. CDR3 loop: CASSLRDISSGNTIYF. Here the CDR3 DNA reads TGTGCCAGCAGTTTACGGGACATTAGCTCTGGAAACACCATATATTTT.

In the case of this clone: The junction departs from the called germline gene at one end, perhaps through a read error. CDR3 in DNA: TGTGCCAGCACCTTAGGCCGGACAGGCGCCACAGATACGCAGTATTTT. This codes for CASTLGRTGATDTQYF. The V call is TRBV11-2, the J call TRBJ2-3, with 7 bases aligning to TRBD1. CDR1 SGHAT and CDR2 FQNNGV come from the germline V gene. The CDR3 spans 16 residues.

The chain is built from TRBV27 and TRBJ2-7, with D possibly being TRBD1 or TRBD2 (5 bases each). From germline, CDR1 is MNHEY and CDR2 SMNVEV (reference sequence). This CDR3 has 14 residues. V was trimmed by 0 bases and J by 4 bases, leaving 10 bases between them. The CDR3 region has the DNA TGTGCCAGCAGTTTATCCGCCAGGGAGTACGAGCAGTACTTC. The encoded protein is CASSLSAREYEQYF.

V usage is TRBV11-2 and J usage is TRBJ1-5; possibly TRBD1 for D (5 bases). The CDR3 covers 14 residues. The germline CDR1 and CDR2 sequences are SGHAT and FQNNGV. V was shortened by 6 bases and J by 0 bases, with 9 bases between the two germline ends. In DNA, the CDR3 is TGTGCCAGCAGTCCAGACAGTAGCAATCAGCCCCAGCATTTT. It codes for CASSPDSSNQPQHF. Drawing the rest from reference TRBV11-2 and TRBJ1-5, the complete variable domain is EAGVAQSPRYKIIEKRQSVAFWCNPISGHATLYWYQQILGQGPKLLIQFQNNGVVDDSQLPKDRFSAERLKGVDSTLKIQPAKLEDSAVYLCASSPDSSNQPQHFGDGTRLSIL.

A word on this clone: Other DNA sequences in the sample encode the same CDR3. The chain carries TRBV10-3 and TRBJ1-2; D call uncertain. Germline V CDR1 and CDR2: ENHRY, SYGVKD. The CDR3 loop spans 13 amino acids. With 0 bases removed from V and 4 bases from J, the gap between germline ends came to 6 bases. This CDR3 reads CAISESGGYGYTF. CDR3 DNA sequence: TGTGCCATCAGTGAGTCCGGAGGCTATGGCTACACCTTC.

The V gene is TRBV6-5, the J gene TRBJ1-3, with D maybe TRBD1 (5 bases). The length of the CDR3 is 15 residues. Per germline, CDR1 MNHEY and CDR2 SVGAGI. Trimming removed 4 bases from V and 0 bases from J, with 10 bases in between. CDR3 sequence: CASSSKGRSGNTIYF. CDR3 bases: TGTGCCAGCAGTTCGAAGGGGCGCTCTGGAAACACCATATATTTT.

This clone was recorded once. The rearrangement joins TRBV6-6 to TRBJ1-3, with D perhaps TRBD1 (6 bases). The CDR3 has 16 residues. The V and J ends lost 0 bases and 2 bases respectively, with 11 bases between them. Germline V gives CDR1 MNHNY, CDR2 SVGAGI (reference sequence). This CDR3 is CASSYSLTGAGNTIYF. The CDR3, as DNA: TGTGCCAGCAGTTACTCATTGACAGGAGCTGGAAACACCATATATTTT.

The chain links TRBV5-1 to TRBJ1-1; 7 positions agree with TRBD1. Trimming removed 3 bases from V and 5 bases from J; junction bases left unmatched: 10. The germline gives CDR1 SGHRS, CDR2 YFSETQ. The length of the CDR3 is 15 residues. The CDR3 sequence is CASSSAGQLGTEAFF. Written as DNA, the CDR3 is TGCGCCAGCAGCTCGGCGGGACAGTTAGGGACTGAAGCTTTCTTT. Full variable domain (remainder filled in from reference TRBV5-1 and TRBJ1-1): KAGVTQTPRYLIKTRGQQVTLSCSPISGHRSVSWYQQTPGQGLQFLFEYFSETQRNKGNFPGRFSGRQFSNSRSEMNVSTLELGDSALYLCASSSAGQLGTEAFFGQGTRLTVV.

The genes are TRBV9 and TRBJ2-5; D may be TRBD1 or TRBD2 (5 bases each). V lost 3 bases and J 5 bases, leaving 8 bases between the germline ends. The CDR3 loop spans 12 amino acids. In germline, CDR1 is SGDLS, CDR2 YYNGEE. This chain's CDR3 is CASSARDETQYF. The CDR3 DNA sequence: TGTGCCAGCAGCGCCCGGGACGAGACCCAGTACTTC.

This sequence joins TRBV7-2 and TRBJ1-2; no clear D gene. The CDR3 has 15 residues. Per the germline V gene, CDR1 is SGHTA and CDR2 is FQGNSA. V was cut by 2 bases and J by 4 bases, with 14 bases left in between. The CDR3 region is CASSLRGISGYGYTF. The CDR3 region has the DNA TGTGCCAGCAGCTTACGAGGGATAAGCGGCTATGGCTACACCTTC.

The V call is TRBV7-2, the J call TRBJ2-3; 7 bases fit TRBD2. Germline V CDR1 and CDR2: SGHTA, FQGNSA. Trimming took 4 bases from V and 0 from J; bases not matched to a gene: 7. The length of the CDR3 is 16 residues. The CDR3 reads CASSSPLASSTDTQYF. Written as DNA, the CDR3 is TGTGCCAGCAGCTCTCCACTAGCGTCTAGCACAGATACGCAGTATTTT.

This CDR3 reads CASSLGSTGGTSTIYF. CDR3 nucleotide sequence: TGTGCCAGCAGCTTAGGGTCTACAGGAGGAACAAGCACCATATATTTT. The genes are TRBV7-9 and TRBJ1-3; D perhaps matches TRBD1 (5 bases). CDR1 and CDR2 (germline): SEHNR, FQNEAQ (reference sequence). CDR3 length: 16 amino acids. With 1 base removed from V and 9 bases from J, the gap between germline ends came to 19 bases.

The chain combines TRBV6-6 with TRBJ2-3; 7 nucleotides agree with TRBD2. In germline, CDR1 is MNHNY, CDR2 SVGAGI (reference sequence). The V gene end was trimmed by 4 bases and the J gene end by 4 bases; junction bases not matched to a gene: 5. CDR3 size: 14 residues. The CDR3 sequence: CASSSGLVADTQYF. The CDR3 nucleotides read TGTGCCAGCAGTTCCGGACTAGTCGCAGATACGCAGTATTTT.

The J gene is TRBJ2-5, the V gene TRBV18, with D possibly TRBD2 on 6 matching bases. CDR3 length: 15 amino acids. Germline V gene sequence: CDR1 KGHSH, CDR2 LQKENI. The V and J ends lost 2 bases and 0 bases respectively, with 10 bases between them. CDR3 region: CASSPNSGHQETQYF. The CDR3 DNA reads TGTGCCAGCTCACCAAATAGCGGTCACCAAGAGACCCAGTACTTC.

The chain employs TRBV7-2 and TRBJ2-7, with a tentative D call TRBD2 (5 bases). V was trimmed by 7 bases and J by 3 bases, leaving 22 bases between them. Germline loops: CDR1 SGHTA, CDR2 FQGNSA. The CDR3 covers 16 residues. The CDR3 reads CASNPTSLRALYEQYF. The CDR3, as DNA: TGTGCCAGCAACCCTACCTCTCTGAGGGCCCTCTACGAGCAGTACTTC.

V and J are TRBV7-6 and TRBJ2-5; tentative D call: TRBD2 (5 bases). V was pared by 1 base and J by 9 bases, with 12 bases between. The germline V gene encodes CDR1 SGHVS and CDR2 FNYEAQ. This CDR3 comprises 13 residues. In nucleotides, the CDR3 is TGTGCCAGCAGCTTAGTACTCTCCGGGGCCCAGTACTTC. Its translation: CASSLVLSGAQYF. Drawing the rest from reference TRBV7-6 and TRBJ2-5, the complete variable domain is GAGVSQSPRYKVTKRGQDVALRCDPISGHVSLYWYRQALGQGPEFLTYFNYEAQQDKSGLPNDRFSAERPEGSISTLTIQRTEQRDSAMYRCASSLVLSGAQYFGPGTRLLVL.

V usage is TRBV10-3 and J usage is TRBJ2-7; possible D gene TRBD2, 6 bases. Per germline, CDR1 ENHRY and CDR2 SYGVKD. The CDR3 consists of 13 residues. V was pared by 3 bases and J by 2 bases, with 8 bases between. The CDR3 nucleotides read TGTGCCATCAGTGAAGGCGGGACCTACGAGCAGTACTTC. It is translated as CAISEGGTYEQYF.

This chain connects TRBV28 to TRBJ2-7; D is uncertain. The CDR3 contains 14 residues. Germline V gene data show CDR1 as MDHEN and CDR2 as SYDVKM. The germline V and J ends were trimmed by 1 base and 2 bases, with 9 bases remaining between them. CDR3 amino acids: CASSLSVEAYEQYF. DNA of the CDR3: TGTGCCAGCAGTTTATCGGTAGAAGCCTACGAGCAGTACTTC.

V is TRBV7-9 and J is TRBJ1-2; a weak D match, TRBD1 (5 bases). Germline assignment: CDR1 SEHNR and CDR2 FQNEAQ (reference sequence). The CDR3 covers 14 residues. V lost 4 bases to trimming and J lost 0 bases, with 9 bases between them. CDR3 nucleotide sequence: TGTGCCAGCAGCTCGGGGGTAACTAACTATGGCTACACCTTC. Translating gives CASSSGVTNYGYTF.

The sample holds one count of this clone. V gene TRBV18 combines with J gene TRBJ1-4; D unclear. The V and J ends lost 3 bases and 8 bases respectively, with 10 bases between them. Germline V lookup: CDR1 KGHSH, CDR2 LQKENI. CDR3 length: 13 amino acids. CDR3 region: CASSPSVGEKLFF. The CDR3 nucleotides read TGTGCCAGCTCACCCTCGGTCGGGGAAAAACTGTTTTTT.

The chain has TRBV6-5 and TRBJ1-2; 7 nucleotides align to TRBD1. The CDR3 is 14 amino acids. The V gene end was trimmed by 6 bases and the J gene end by 5 bases; junction bases not matched to a gene: 9. CDR1 and CDR2 from the germline V gene are MNHEY and SVGAGI. The CDR3 nucleotides read TGTGCCAGCAGCCGACAGGGACCAGAATATGGCTACACCTTC. Protein: CASSRQGPEYGYTF.

This clone was recorded only once. The rearrangement uses TRBV30 and TRBJ2-5; unclear D gene. Germline V CDR1 and CDR2: GTSNPN, SVGIG (reference sequence). This CDR3 region has 15 residues. V was trimmed by 0 bases and J by 3 bases, leaving 14 bases between them. In DNA, the CDR3 is TGTGCCTGGAGTGTCTCTCGCAAAGCCAAAGAGACCCAGTACTTC. As protein: CAWSVSRKAKETQYF.

The chain couples TRBV6-1 to TRBJ2-3; maybe TRBD2 (6 bases). Germline CDR1 and CDR2: MNHNS and SASEGT. Trimming left V 7 bases short and J 6 bases short, with 20 bases between. This CDR3 is 15 amino acids long. The CDR3 sequence is CASTGLTEPRDTQYF. The CDR3 nucleotides are TGTGCCAGCACGGGACTCACCGAGCCCCGCGATACGCAGTATTTT.

The rearrangement links TRBV6-1 to TRBJ2-3; the D gene is possibly TRBD2 (6 bases). CDR1 is MNHNS, CDR2 SASEGT, per germline. The CDR3 loop spans 15 amino acids. Deletions cut 6 bases from V and 3 bases from J, with 16 bases between. The DNA for the CDR3 is TGTGCCAGCAGGGAGGGCCCAGCGAGAACAGATACGCAGTATTTT. Translation gives CASREGPARTDTQYF.

The V call is TRBV6-5, the J call TRBJ2-1; the match to TRBD1 covers 7 bases. The V segment lost 6 bases and the J segment 1 base; nucleotides outside the gene matches: 3. The CDR3 is made up of 14 amino acids. Germline loops: CDR1 MNHEY, CDR2 SVGAGI. The chain's CDR3 is CASRFRGSYNEQFF. The CDR3 DNA reads as TGTGCCAGCAGGTTCAGGGGGTCCTACAATGAGCAGTTCTTC.